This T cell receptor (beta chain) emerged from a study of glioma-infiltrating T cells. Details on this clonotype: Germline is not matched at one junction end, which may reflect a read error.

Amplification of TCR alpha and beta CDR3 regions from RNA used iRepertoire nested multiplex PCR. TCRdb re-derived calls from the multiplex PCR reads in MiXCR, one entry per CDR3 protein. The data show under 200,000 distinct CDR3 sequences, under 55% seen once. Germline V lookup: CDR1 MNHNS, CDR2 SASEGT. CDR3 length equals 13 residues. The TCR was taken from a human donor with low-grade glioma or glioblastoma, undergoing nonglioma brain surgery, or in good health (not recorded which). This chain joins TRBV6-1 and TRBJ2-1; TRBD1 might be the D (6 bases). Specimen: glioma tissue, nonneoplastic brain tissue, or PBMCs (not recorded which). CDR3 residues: CAGSFTGIGEQFF. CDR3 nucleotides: TGTGCCGGCAGCTTCACAGGGATAGGCGAGCAGTTCTTC.